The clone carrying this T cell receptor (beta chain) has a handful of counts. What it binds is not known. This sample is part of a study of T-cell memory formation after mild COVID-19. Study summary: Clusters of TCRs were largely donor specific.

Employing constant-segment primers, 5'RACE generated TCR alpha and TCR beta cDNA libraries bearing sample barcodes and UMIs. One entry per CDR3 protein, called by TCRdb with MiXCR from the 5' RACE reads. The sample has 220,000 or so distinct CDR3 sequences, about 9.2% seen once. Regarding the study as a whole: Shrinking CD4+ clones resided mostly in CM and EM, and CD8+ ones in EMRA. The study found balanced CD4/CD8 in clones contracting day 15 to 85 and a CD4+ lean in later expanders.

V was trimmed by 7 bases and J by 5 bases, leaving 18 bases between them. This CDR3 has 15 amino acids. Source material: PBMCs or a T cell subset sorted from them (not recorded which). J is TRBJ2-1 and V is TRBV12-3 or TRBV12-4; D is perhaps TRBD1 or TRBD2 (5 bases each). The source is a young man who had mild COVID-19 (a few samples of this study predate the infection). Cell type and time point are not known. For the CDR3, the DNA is TGTGCCAGCACCACCGGGACCAGCAAGCACAATGAGCAGTTCTTC. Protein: CASTTGTSKHNEQFF.